The rows below give T cell receptor beta chains drawn from one sample of a study of blood T cell repertoires in COVID-19. Assay: immunoSEQ multiplex PCR; the TCRdb copy retains only in-frame clones and omits some. Of approximately 250,000 clones in the sample, approximately 82% were seen once. Material: PBMCs or T cells enriched from blood (not recorded which). These receptors were taken from a man aged 40-50 years who had recovered from COVID-19. CDR3s include the opening cysteine and the closing phenylalanine or tryptophan. A D gene is named only where the DNA matches it firmly. Size is stated for part of the rows, as once, few or many counts, or as a class when the clone is expanded.

CDR3 protein: CASSQEGGTGTGELFF; CDR3 DNA: TGCGCCAGCAGCCAAGAGGGAGGGACCGGAACCGGGGAGCTGTTTTTT; D gene: TRBD2; clone size: once; V gene: TRBV4-3; J gene: TRBJ2-2
CDR3 protein: CASSLQSYEQYF; CDR3 DNA: TGCGCCAGCAGCTTGCAGTCCTACGAGCAGTACTTC; D gene: NA; clone size: few; V gene: TRBV5-1; J gene: TRBJ2-7
CDR3 protein: CASQLTGDRAGQPQHF; CDR3 DNA: TGTGCCAGCCAACTCACAGGGGACAGGGCAGGTCAGCCCCAGCATTTT; D gene: TRBD1; clone size: NA; V gene: TRBV18; J gene: TRBJ1-5
CDR3 protein: CASQSNQPQHF; CDR3 DNA: TGTGCCAGTCAGAGCAATCAGCCCCAGCATTTT; D gene: NA; clone size: NA; V gene: TRBV28; J gene: TRBJ1-5
CDR3 protein: CASSLTDKSVGGYTF; CDR3 DNA: TGTGCCAGCAGCTTAACGGACAAATCCGTCGGCGGCTACACCTTC; D gene: NA; clone size: NA; V gene: TRBV7-8; J gene: TRBJ1-2
CDR3 protein: CASSIRGNTGELFF; CDR3 DNA: TGTGCCAGTAGTATTAGGGGGAACACCGGGGAGCTGTTTTTT; D gene: NA; clone size: NA; V gene: TRBV19; J gene: TRBJ2-2
CDR3 protein: CASSPGGTVTVQFF; CDR3 DNA: TGTGCCAGCAGCCCGGGAGGGACAGTAACTGTGCAGTTCTTC; D gene: NA; clone size: few; V gene: TRBV11-2; J gene: TRBJ2-1
CDR3 protein: CASSFAGGGTGELFF; CDR3 DNA: TGCGCCAGCAGCTTCGCGGGAGGTGGCACCGGGGAGCTGTTTTTT; D gene: TRBD2; clone size: NA; V gene: TRBV5-1; J gene: TRBJ2-2
CDR3 protein: CASSSSGTTTNEKLFF; CDR3 DNA: TGCGCCAGCAGCTCCTCCGGGACAACAACTAATGAAAAACTGTTTTTT; D gene: NA; clone size: NA; V gene: TRBV4-1; J gene: TRBJ1-4
CDR3 protein: CASSLMAGGYNEQFF; CDR3 DNA: TGTGCCAGCAGCTTAATGGCGGGGGGATACAATGAGCAGTTCTTC; D gene: TRBD2; clone size: NA; V gene: TRBV7-9; J gene: TRBJ2-1